These 21 T cell receptor beta chains were sequenced from one sample in a study of PD-L1 blockade in urothelial cancer. Specified time point: pretreatment peripheral blood. Here immunoSEQ multiplex PCR was the method, and the copy in TCRdb shows in-frame clones only, minus some. Of about 51,000 clones listed, approximately 86% are singletons. This material consisted of PBMCs, taken around atezolizumab (anti-PD-L1) treatment. These receptors were taken from a man between 60 and 75 years old with urothelial cancer.

V gene TRBV5-6 combines with J gene TRBJ1-2; a possible D gene is TRBD1 (6 bases). V was cut by 4 bases and J by 4 bases, with 23 bases left in between. The length of the CDR3 is 17 residues. Germline V gene lookup returns CDR1 SGHDT and CDR2 YYEEEE. The CDR3 sequence is CASSQNLRGTRGYGYTF. The CDR3 bases are TGTGCCAGCAGCCAAAACCTGCGGGGGACACGCGGCTATGGCTACACCTTC.

This rearrangement joins TRBV30 to TRBJ1-6; D perhaps matches TRBD1 (5 bases). V was pared by 2 bases and J by 2 bases, with 16 bases between. The CDR3 runs 17 residues. Germline CDR1 reads GTSNPN; CDR2 reads SVGIG (reference sequence). In DNA, the CDR3 is TGTGCCTGGAGTACAGGCGGCAGTCCTACCTATAATTCACCCCTCCACTTT. Translation: CAWSTGGSPTYNSPLHF.

The chain recombines TRBV19 with TRBJ1-1; 7 positions match TRBD1. Germline V gene sequence: CDR1 LNHDA, CDR2 SQIVND (reference sequence). The V segment lost 4 bases and the J segment 10 bases; nucleotides outside the gene matches: 9. The CDR3 length is 13 residues. The DNA of the CDR3 is TGTGCCAGTAGTAGGGGGACAGACCCTGGAGCTTTCTTT. Protein sequence: CASSRGTDPGAFF.

This clone was counted only a few times. This chain connects TRBV28 to TRBJ2-7; D might be TRBD1 (6 bases). V dropped 5 bases and J dropped 6 bases, with 26 bases sitting between them. CDR1 and CDR2 from the germline V gene are MDHEN and SYDVKM. CDR3 size: 17 residues. CDR3 nucleotide sequence: TGTGCCAGCAGTCCCCCCCGCAGGGGAAGGCCGTCCCTCGAGCAGTACTTC. Its protein is CASSPPRRGRPSLEQYF.

V gene TRBV5-1 combines with J gene TRBJ1-1; a possible D gene is TRBD1 (5 bases). This CDR3 contains 17 residues. V was cut by 0 bases and J by 0 bases, with 15 bases left in between. Germline CDR1 is SGHRS and CDR2 is YFSETQ. The CDR3 nucleotides are TGCGCCAGCAGCTTGGCACCCACTCAGGGAATGAACACTGAAGCTTTCTTT. This encodes CASSLAPTQGMNTEAFF.

The chain recombines TRBV7-9 with TRBJ2-3; possibly TRBD1 for D (6 bases). Germline V lookup: CDR1 SEHNR, CDR2 FQNEAQ (reference sequence). The CDR3 loop spans 16 amino acids. The ends were cut back, 2 bases at V and 1 base at J, with 13 bases in the middle. Here the CDR3 reads CASSLRQAEGTDTQYF. CDR3 sequence (DNA): TGTGCCAGCAGCTTACGACAGGCGGAGGGCACAGATACGCAGTATTTT. The full variable domain, with the rest looked up from reference TRBV7-9 and TRBJ2-3, is DTGVSQNPRHKITKRGQNVTFRCDPISEHNRLYWYRQTLGQGPEFLTYFQNEAQLEKSRLLSDRFSAERPKGSFSTLEIQRTEQGDSAMYLCASSLRQAEGTDTQYFGPGTRLTVL.

The V call is TRBV14, the J call TRBJ2-7; 10 bases map to TRBD2. Per the germline V gene, CDR1 is SGHDN and CDR2 is FVKESK. This CDR3 has 16 residues. Trimming at V came to 4 bases and at J to 7 bases, leaving 13 bases not matched to a gene. As DNA, the CDR3 is TGTGCCAGCAGCCTCCTAGGACTAGCGGATAGAAAGGAGCAGTACTTC. Amino acids: CASSLLGLADRKEQYF.

The chain is built from TRBV4-1 and TRBJ2-5, with TRBD2 matching over 7 bases. Trimming took 1 base from V and 4 from J; bases not matched to a gene: 6. This CDR3 comprises 15 residues. Looked up from germline, CDR1 is MGHRA and CDR2 is YSYEKL. The CDR3 reads CASSQVRGRGETQYF. The CDR3, as DNA: TGCGCCAGCAGCCAAGTTCGGGGGAGGGGAGAGACCCAGTACTTC.

The V call is TRBV4-1, the J call TRBJ2-5; D is perhaps TRBD1 (7 bases). Germline-derived CDR1 and CDR2 are MGHRA and YSYEKL. V was shortened by 0 bases and J by 2 bases, with 13 bases between the two germline ends. The CDR3 is 16 residues long. The CDR3 DNA reads TGCGCCAGCAGCCAAGATGGGGGGACAGCTCAAGAGACCCAGTACTTC. Its protein is CASSQDGGTAQETQYF.

V is TRBV9 and J is TRBJ1-2; 8 nucleotides match TRBD1. V lost 0 bases to trimming and J lost 5 bases; unmatched junction nucleotides: 18. The CDR3 sequence is 19 residues long. Germline V CDR1 and CDR2: SGDLS, YYNGEE. This CDR3 reads CASSVGLDFGTGLGYGYTF. In DNA form, the CDR3 reads TGTGCCAGCAGCGTAGGCCTCGATTTCGGGACAGGCCTTGGATATGGCTACACCTTC.

The rearrangement uses TRBV6-6 and TRBJ2-2; D call uncertain. CDR1 and CDR2 (germline): MNHNY, SVGAGI (reference sequence). Trimming pared 6 bases from V and 2 bases from J, leaving 7 bases between. This CDR3 is built from 13 residues. The CDR3 sequence: CASRARNTGELFF. CDR3 DNA sequence: TGTGCCAGCAGGGCCCGTAACACCGGGGAGCTGTTTTTT.

V is TRBV19 and J is TRBJ1-2, with a possible D match to TRBD1 (6 bases). The length of the CDR3 is 19 residues. V was clipped by 3 bases and J by 0 bases, with 23 bases between them. Germline loops: CDR1 LNHDA, CDR2 SQIVND (reference sequence). CDR3 sequence: CASSILSARQVTSNYGYTF. The CDR3 nucleotides read TGTGCCAGTAGTATTCTATCAGCGAGACAGGTGACTTCTAACTATGGCTACACCTTC.

The chain recombines TRBV6-8 with TRBJ1-6; D gene unclear. The V and J ends lost 7 bases and 7 bases respectively, with 11 bases between them. The CDR3 is made up of 13 amino acids. CDR1 is MNHGY, CDR2 SAAAGT, per germline. The DNA for the CDR3 is TGTGCCAGCATTATGGGAGGGAATTCACCCCTCCACTTT. Translation gives CASIMGGNSPLHF.

V and J are TRBV7-8 and TRBJ2-7, with D perhaps matching TRBD1 (5 bases). Trimming shortened V by 2 bases and J by 4 bases, and 12 bases separated the two germline ends. The CDR3 totals 14 residues. Germline CDR1 reads SGHVS; CDR2 reads FQNEAQ. The CDR3 DNA reads TGTGCCAGCAGCTTAAGGCCAGGGCTATACGAGCAGTACTTC. Translation: CASSLRPGLYEQYF. The full variable domain, with the rest looked up from reference TRBV7-8 and TRBJ2-7, is GAGVSQSPRYKVAKRGQDVALRCDPISGHVSLFWYQQALGQGPEFLTYFQNEAQLDKSGLPSDRFFAERPEGSVSTLKIQRTQQEDSAVYLCASSLRPGLYEQYFGPGTRLTVT.

The chain couples TRBV9 to TRBJ2-3, with D hard to call. The CDR3 covers 13 residues. Between the trimmed V and J ends, which lost 4 bases and 0 bases, there was a span of 6 bases. CDR1 is SGDLS and CDR2 is YYNGEE in the germline V gene. The CDR3 DNA is TGTGCCAGCAGCTTGTCTAGCACAGATACGCAGTATTTT. It translates to CASSLSSTDTQYF.

The rearrangement joins TRBV5-1 to TRBJ1-6; 8 bases align to TRBD1. CDR3 length: 17 amino acids. Germline-derived CDR1 and CDR2 are SGHRS and YFSETQ. Trimming took 4 bases from V and 0 from J; bases not matched to a gene: 6. Here the CDR3 reads CASSSRGPSSYNSPLHF. The CDR3 DNA is TGCGCCAGCAGCAGCAGGGGGCCAAGCTCCTATAATTCACCCCTCCACTTT.

The chain combines TRBV2 with TRBJ2-5; possible D gene TRBD2, 5 bases. V lost 8 bases, J lost 1 base, and 14 bases lay in between. Germline CDR1 is SNHLY and CDR2 is FYNNEI. The CDR3 length is 14 residues. DNA for the CDR3: TGTGCCAGCCCCCGGGGTAGCGCCCAAGAGACCCAGTACTTC. Amino acid sequence: CASPRGSAQETQYF.

The gene calls are TRBV29-1 and TRBJ2-7; 10 bases agree with TRBD1. The trim removed 8 bases at V and 1 base at J, leaving 11 bases unmatched. The germline CDR1 and CDR2 sequences are SQVTM and ANQGSEA. CDR3 size: 15 residues. The CDR3 nucleotides read TGCAGCTCCCGTACCGGGACAGGGGAGTCCTACGAGCAGTACTTC. Translating gives CSSRTGTGESYEQYF.

The J gene is TRBJ1-2, the V gene TRBV6-5; D call uncertain. Germline assignment: CDR1 MNHEY and CDR2 SVGAGI. V was pared by 5 bases and J by 4 bases, with 8 bases between. The CDR3 runs to 12 residues. The CDR3 DNA follows: TGTGCCAGCAGTGAGGGCGGCTATGGCTACACCTTC. Translating gives CASSEGGYGYTF.

The V call is TRBV6-7, the J call TRBJ2-7, with D possibly TRBD1 on 5 matching bases. TRBV6-7 is noted as an ORF with a role that remains uncertain. V was shortened by 0 bases and J by 2 bases, with 17 bases between the two germline ends. The CDR3 is 17 residues long. CDR3 nucleotide sequence: TGTGCCAGCAGTTACTCGATCTGCCAGGGATTGACCTACGAGCAGTACTTC. As protein: CASSYSICQGLTYEQYF.

The V gene is TRBV7-3, the J gene TRBJ2-3; 8 bases agree with TRBD2. The ends lost 3 bases at V and 0 bases at J; junction bases unmatched: 5. Per germline, CDR1 SGHTA and CDR2 FQGTGA. There are 16 residues in the CDR3. CDR3: CASSLGASGSTDTQYF. The CDR3 nucleotides are TGTGCCAGCAGCTTGGGGGCTAGCGGGAGCACAGATACGCAGTATTTT.